The rows below give T cell receptor beta chains drawn from one sample of a study of shared clonotypes between healthy human individuals. Sequencing was performed with immunoSEQ multiplex PCR; in TCRdb, only in-frame clones are kept and a portion is missing. The data show about 700,000 clones, just over 90% seen once. The sequencing input was naive CD8+ T cells sorted from blood. The origin of the receptors is a man aged 25 to 45 in good health. Both conserved end residues are part of each CDR3. D genes are given only for firm matches. Clone sizes are given selectively: once, few, many, or a class where the clone is expanded.

J gene,V gene,D gene,clone size,CDR3 length,CDR3 protein,CDR3 DNA
TRBJ2-1,TRBV4-1,-,once,13,CASSQELALIPFF,TGCGCCAGCAGCCAAGAACTGGCTTTAATCCCGTTCTTC
TRBJ2-2,TRBV27,-,-,14,CASTHQGDTGELFF,TGTGCCAGCACTCACCAAGGGGACACCGGGGAGCTGTTTTTT
TRBJ2-3,TRBV5-4,-,-,14,CAITSGTSTDTQYF,TGTGCCATCACGTCAGGGACTAGCACAGATACGCAGTATTTT
TRBJ2-5,TRBV15,-,-,13,CATRGPLNPAQYF,TGTGCCACCAGAGGGCCTTTGAATCCCGCCCAGTACTTC
TRBJ1-1,TRBV11-2,-,-,13,CASSLELSYEAFF,TGTGCCAGCAGCTTAGAGCTCAGCTATGAAGCTTTCTTT
TRBJ2-7,TRBV27,-,-,14,CASRDLRGAYEQYF,TGTGCCAGCAGGGACTTACGAGGCGCCTACGAGCAGTACTTC
TRBJ1-5,TRBV9,-,-,14,CASSHTGYNQPQHF,TGTGCCAGCAGCCATACAGGGTACAATCAGCCCCAGCATTTT
TRBJ1-3,TRBV27,-,-,14,CASSFSGSGNTIYF,TGTGCCAGCAGTTTTTCGGGGTCGGGAAACACCATATATTTT
TRBJ2-3,TRBV5-6,-,-,14,CASLGGVDTDTQYF,TGTGCCAGCCTAGGGGGGGTCGACACAGATACGCAGTATTTT
TRBJ2-5,TRBV28,TRBD1,-,16,CASSSGQGVVRETQYF,TGTGCCAGCAGCTCCGGACAGGGGGTGGTTAGAGAGACCCAGTACTTC
TRBJ2-7,TRBV4-3,TRBD1,-,16,CASSQAPRDSSYEQYF,TGCGCCAGCAGCCAAGCCCCCCGGGACAGCTCCTACGAGCAGTACTTC
TRBJ1-4,TRBV28,TRBD1,-,15,CASSSRGQVNEKLFF,TGTGCCAGCAGTTCACGGGGACAGGTTAATGAAAAACTGTTTTTT
TRBJ2-7,TRBV9,-,-,14,CASSPRDLGYEQYF,TGTGCCAGCAGCCCTCGGGATCTCGGTTACGAGCAGTACTTC
TRBJ1-1,TRBV6-1,-,-,14,CASPSPRPNTEAFF,TGTGCCAGCCCCTCCCCTCGCCCGAACACTGAAGCTTTCTTT
TRBJ2-5,TRBV29-1,TRBD2,-,14,CSVSTAGAGETQYF,TGCAGCGTTAGTACGGCGGGAGCTGGGGAGACCCAGTACTTC
TRBJ2-7,TRBV5-1,-,-,17,CASSLDDLRGNSYEQYF,TGCGCCAGCAGCTTGGACGATCTAAGGGGTAACTCCTACGAGCAGTACTTC
TRBJ1-2,TRBV7-9,-,-,17,CASSLVVAGERNYGYTF,TGTGCCAGCAGCTTAGTTGTGGCAGGAGAAAGGAACTATGGCTACACCTTC
TRBJ1-1,TRBV28,-,-,13,CASSIFDTTEAFF,TGTGCCAGCAGTATCTTCGATACCACTGAAGCTTTCTTT
TRBJ1-2,TRBV5-4,TRBD1,-,14,CASSWGQGADGYTF,TGTGCCAGCAGCTGGGGACAGGGGGCAGATGGCTACACCTTC
TRBJ2-7,TRBV5-6,TRBD1,once,15,CASSLLDRASYEQYF,TGTGCCAGCAGCTTGTTGGACAGGGCCTCCTACGAGCAGTACTTC
TRBJ2-5,TRBV7-9,-,-,14,CASSPGPIQETQYF,TGTGCCAGCAGCCCCGGCCCAATTCAGGAGACCCAGTACTTC
TRBJ1-2,TRBV15,-,-,13,CATSSSGGYGYTF,TGTGCCACCAGCAGTTCAGGCGGCTATGGCTACACCTTC
TRBJ1-1,TRBV5-6,TRBD1,once,14,CASSTGTANTEAFF,TGTGCCAGCAGCACCGGGACAGCGAACACTGAAGCTTTCTTT
TRBJ2-1,TRBV7-9,-,-,12,CASSLEGTQGFF,TGTGCCAGCAGCTTAGAAGGGACCCAGGGGTTCTTC
TRBJ2-7,TRBV27,-,-,14,CASSTYKRSYEQYF,TGTGCCAGCAGTACTTACAAGAGATCCTACGAGCAGTACTTC
TRBJ2-1,TRBV4-2,TRBD2,-,16,CASSQLLAGGNNEQFF,TGTGCCAGCAGCCAACTTCTAGCGGGAGGTAATAATGAGCAGTTCTTC
TRBJ2-7,TRBV5-5,-,-,14,CASSWLRGTYEQYF,TGTGCCAGCAGCTGGTTGCGGGGTACCTACGAGCAGTACTTC
TRBJ2-7,TRBV5-4,TRBD2,-,17,CASSHGSIGLASYEQYF,TGTGCCAGCAGCCATGGATCAATAGGACTAGCTTCCTACGAGCAGTACTTC
TRBJ2-3,TRBV7-8,-,-,14,CASSLLGGTDTQYF,TGTGCCAGCAGCTTATTGGGGGGCACAGATACGCAGTATTTT
TRBJ2-7,TRBV28,TRBD2,-,17,CASSLLGDPAGPYEQYF,TGTGCCAGCAGTTTGCTAGGGGACCCAGCGGGACCCTACGAGCAGTACTTC
TRBJ2-3,TRBV5-1,TRBD1,-,17,CASIEGQGGWSTDTQYF,TGCGCCAGCATTGAGGGACAGGGGGGATGGAGCACAGATACGCAGTATTTT